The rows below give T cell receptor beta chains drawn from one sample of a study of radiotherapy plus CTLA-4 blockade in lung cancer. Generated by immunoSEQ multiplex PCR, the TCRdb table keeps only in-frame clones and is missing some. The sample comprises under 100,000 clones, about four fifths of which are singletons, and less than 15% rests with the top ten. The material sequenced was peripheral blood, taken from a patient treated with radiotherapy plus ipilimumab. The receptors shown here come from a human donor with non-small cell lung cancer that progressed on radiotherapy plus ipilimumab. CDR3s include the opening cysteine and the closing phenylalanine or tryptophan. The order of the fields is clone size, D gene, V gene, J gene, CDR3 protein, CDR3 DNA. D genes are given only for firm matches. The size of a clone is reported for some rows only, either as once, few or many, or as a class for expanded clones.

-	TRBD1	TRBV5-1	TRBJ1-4	CASSLVGQGNEKLFF	TGCGCCAGCAGCTTGGTCGGACAGGGTAATGAAAAACTGTTTTTT
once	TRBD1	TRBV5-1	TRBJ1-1	CASSLTGAVTEAFF	TGCGCCAGCAGCTTGACAGGGGCCGTCACTGAAGCTTTCTTT
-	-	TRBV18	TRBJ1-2	CASSLMTRGLNYGYTF	TGTGCCAGCTCACTCATGACCAGGGGTCTTAACTATGGCTACACCTTC
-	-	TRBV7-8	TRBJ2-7	CASSLEFGSYEQYF	TGTGCCAGCAGCTTAGAATTTGGCTCCTACGAGCAGTACTTC
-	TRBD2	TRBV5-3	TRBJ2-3	CARMPLSSGSTDTQYF	TGTGCCAGAATGCCCCTCTCTAGCGGGAGCACAGATACGCAGTATTTT
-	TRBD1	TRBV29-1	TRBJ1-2	CSAADRVNYGYTF	TGCAGCGCCGCGGACAGGGTTAACTATGGCTACACCTTC
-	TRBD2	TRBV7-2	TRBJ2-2	CASSSTSGINTGELFF	TGTGCCAGCAGCTCAACTAGCGGGATTAACACCGGGGAGCTGTTTTTT
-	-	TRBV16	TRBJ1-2	CASSPTEGYTF	TGTGCCAGCAGCCCGACCGAGGGCTACACCTTC
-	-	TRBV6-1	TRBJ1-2	CATRGVLNYGYTF	TGTGCCACGCGCGGGGTCCTTAACTATGGCTACACCTTC
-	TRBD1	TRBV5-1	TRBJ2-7	CASSLLGTGAYEQYF	TGCGCCAGCAGCTTGTTGGGGACAGGTGCCTACGAGCAGTACTTC
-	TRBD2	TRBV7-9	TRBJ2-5	CASSRGGSETQYF	TGTGCCAGCAGCCGCGGGGGGTCGGAGACCCAGTACTTC
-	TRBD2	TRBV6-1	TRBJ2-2	CASRASGSRTGELFF	TGTGCCAGCAGGGCTAGCGGGAGTCGGACCGGGGAGCTGTTTTTT
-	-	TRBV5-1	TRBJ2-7	CASSLGDLTYEQYF	TGCGCCAGCAGCTTGGGGGACCTCACCTACGAGCAGTACTTC
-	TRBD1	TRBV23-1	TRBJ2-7	CASSQCPGQSVSEQYF	TGCGCCAGCAGTCAATGTCCGGGACAGAGTGTCAGCGAGCAGTACTTC
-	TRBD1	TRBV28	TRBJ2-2	CASSSPRQGPGELFF	TGTGCCAGCAGTTCCCCTCGACAGGGGCCCGGGGAGCTGTTTTTT
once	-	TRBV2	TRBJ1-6	CASTHGVRPLHF	TGTGCCAGCACCCACGGTGTGCGCCCCCTCCACTTT
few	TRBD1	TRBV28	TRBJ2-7	CASSLSQGAYEQYF	TGTGCCAGCAGTTTATCCCAGGGGGCCTACGAGCAGTACTTC
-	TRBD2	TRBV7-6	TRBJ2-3	CASSLLAGGPGDTQYF	TGTGCCAGCAGCTTGCTAGCGGGGGGGCCGGGAGATACGCAGTATTTT
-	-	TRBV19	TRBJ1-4	CASSSTNEKLFF	TGTGCCAGTAGTTCCACTAATGAAAAACTGTTTTTT
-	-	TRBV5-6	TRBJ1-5	CASSFYDRNQPQHF	TGTGCCAGCAGCTTCTACGATCGCAATCAGCCCCAGCATTTT